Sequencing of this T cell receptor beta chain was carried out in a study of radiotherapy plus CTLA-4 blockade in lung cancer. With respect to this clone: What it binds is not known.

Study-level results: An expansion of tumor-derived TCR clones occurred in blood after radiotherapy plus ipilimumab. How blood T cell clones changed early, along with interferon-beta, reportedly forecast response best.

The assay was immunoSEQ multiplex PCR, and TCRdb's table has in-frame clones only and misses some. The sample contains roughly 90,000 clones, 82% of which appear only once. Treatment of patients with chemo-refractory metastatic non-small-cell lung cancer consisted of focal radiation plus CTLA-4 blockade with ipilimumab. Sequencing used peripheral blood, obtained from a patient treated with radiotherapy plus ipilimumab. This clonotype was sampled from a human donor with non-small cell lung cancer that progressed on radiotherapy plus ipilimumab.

The CDR3 DNA sequence: TGTGCCAGCGGACATTCTGGAAACACCATATATTTT. It translates to CASGHSGNTIYF. The chain links TRBV6-1 to TRBJ1-3; perhaps TRBD1 as D (5 bases). V was clipped by 8 bases and J by 1 base, with 6 bases between them. This CDR3 contains 12 residues. Germline V gives CDR1 MNHNS, CDR2 SASEGT.